The entry below describes one T cell receptor beta chain. Its antigen remains unidentified. Base qualities were left out, and no much larger clone turns up one base away. This sample was taken from a study of beta chain features in type 1 diabetes listed by TCRdb under 2018. Concerning the study at large: Mean age, gender distribution, total cell number and subset yield did not differ between patients and healthy donors. Across all samples, about 110 million sorted cells were examined, and cell number per subset correlated strongly with RNA yield. The study compared the TCRB repertoires of sorted circulating CD4+ T cell subsets in recently diagnosed type 1 diabetes patients with those in matched healthy donors. Regulatory and stem cell-like memory subsets were isolated from only 8 patients and 8 healthy donors, whereas naive and central memory subsets came from all 30 or so donors.

From each donor, a single peripheral blood sample of approximately 120 mL on average was drawn into heparinised tubes. Using a panel that included CD45RO, CCR7, CD25, CD127, CD95 and CD27, naive, central memory, regulatory and stem cell-like memory CD4+ T cells were sorted on a BD FACSAria II. Every sorted population had a purity above 95%. PBMCs were separated immediately by Lymphoprep density gradient centrifugation and were stained directly, without being cultured. To minimize batch effects, samples were stained and sorted in pairs, one healthy donor with one patient per experiment. All of the isolated RNA was reverse transcribed with the High Capacity cDNA Reverse Transcription Kit, so expressed TCRB transcripts were sequenced. Deep immunoSEQ sequencing was performed on naive, central memory and regulatory T cell samples, with an average of around 3.5 million total reads per sample. After sorted cells were lysed in RLT buffer, RNA was extracted with DNase-treated RNeasy Micro or Mini kits, with the choice depending on cell number. Each cell subset was processed separately to prevent cross-contamination, with patient and healthy donor samples processed together. Using the immunoSEQ multiplex PCR, TCRB sequences were amplified from cDNA into 87-bp fragments spanning the CDR3 region. The amplicons were sequenced using the Illumina HiSeq platform. In the authors' own workflow: Synthetic template baselines were used to correct PCR bias computationally, reads within Hamming distance 2 were collapsed together, and singletons that could not be merged were discarded. Reads were aligned against IMGT so that V, D and J genes, CDR3 length and insertions or deletions at six rearrangement sites could be assigned. Within each subset, clonotype counts were normalized to sorted cell number, and only after that were true diversity and Gini coefficients computed with the tcR R package. The overlap coefficient, calculated on TCRB nucleotide sequences, was used to measure repertoire sharing. TCRdb retrieved this table from immuneACCESS and kept in-frame rearrangements only. Not all clones are present; in checked studies, unresolved V genes account for under half, and no reason is known for the remainder. V and J calls plus clone size are reproduced from that table; the DNA served to infer D and trimming. The sample table holds about 160,000 clones, of which approximately 8.4% were seen once. About 0.5% of the sample goes to the ten largest clones.

General study outcomes and caveats: The naive, central memory and regulatory TCRB repertoires appeared to resemble one another more closely among patients than among healthy donors. HLA sub-analyses involved small numbers of individuals, so any influence of HLA type on TCRB rearrangement remained unresolved. A moderate but significant shortening of TCRB CDR3 length was observed in type 1 diabetes patients in all four CD4+ subsets. Because cDNA was sequenced instead of genomic DNA, highly expressing activated cells could be over-represented, though the groups showed no difference in activation or CD3 levels. Shorter templates might be favored by PCR, yet because patient and control samples were amplified and corrected together, any such skew would affect both groups equally. Patients with type 1 diabetes made fewer insertions and deleted more nucleotides at VDJ recombination sites, implying thymic rearrangement abnormalities.

Germline trimming: 4 bases from V, 4 bases from J; junction bases outside gene matches: 11. Taken from cysteine to phenylalanine, the CDR3 has 15 residues. Only CDR3 DNA is held: 45 bases, read in frame from base 1. Taken from the germline V gene (reference sequence), the CDR1 and CDR2 loops are GTSNPN and SVGIG. This sequence originates from a young man with type 1 diabetes. Sequenced material: central memory CD4+ T cells from blood. The sequence is built from TRBV30 and TRBJ2-5; TRBD2 aligns with 8 central bases. The DNA is as follows: TGTGCCTGGAAGCTGTGGAGCGGGGGAACAGAGACCCAGTACTTC. Protein translation: CAWKLWSGGTETQYF.